The 3 T cell receptor beta chains below come from one sample, sequenced in a study of identical twins. Each CDR3 protein is one row after TCRdb ran MiXCR on the 5' RACE reads. The sample records 420,000 or so distinct CDR3 sequences, roughly 20% being singletons. Material for sequencing was naive T cells sorted from blood. These TCRs come from a man aged 50 to 59 in good health.

The J gene is TRBJ2-1, the V gene TRBV19, with 15 bases identical to TRBD2. V was clipped by 6 bases and J by 3 bases; unmatched bases: 9. From germline, CDR1 is LNHDA and CDR2 SQIVND (reference sequence). The CDR3 is 18 amino acids. The CDR3 DNA follows: TGTGCCAGTAGCCGGACTAGCGGGGGGGCCGTTGGCTACAATGAGCAGTTCTTC. Protein product: CASSRTSGGAVGYNEQFF.

The chain employs TRBV12-3 or TRBV12-4 and TRBJ1-6; D unclear. V lost 7 bases to trimming and J lost 10 bases, with 17 bases between them. This CDR3 is built from 14 residues. The CDR3 spells CASTMSPRRSPLHF. CDR3 sequence (DNA): TGTGCCAGCACAATGAGCCCCAGGCGGTCACCCCTCCACTTT.

This chain joins TRBV7-9 and TRBJ2-1, with TRBD2 matching over 9 bases. The V gene end was trimmed by 3 bases and the J gene end by 0 bases; junction bases not matched to a gene: 3. The CDR3 is made up of 16 amino acids. The V gene's germline CDR1 is SEHNR and CDR2 FQNEAQ (reference sequence). The CDR3 reads CASSFGGRDSYNEQFF. CDR3 coding DNA: TGTGCCAGCAGCTTTGGCGGGAGGGACTCCTACAATGAGCAGTTCTTC.